Detailed here is one TCR beta chain. Its antigen is as yet unknown. It was with a sample-barcoded 5' primer and a J-beta primer mix that a second PCR of about 6 to 12 cycles was run. TCRdb analysed the 5' RACE reads with MiXCR anew, one entry per CDR3 protein. The sample includes 800,000 to 1,000,000 distinct CDR3 sequences, 45% to 50% seen only once; the top ten take roughly 13%. CDR1 SGHRS and CDR2 YFSETQ come from the germline V gene. The CDR3 length is 16 residues. V was pared by 0 bases and J by 1 base, with 12 bases between. This specimen comes from a study of blood T cells in healthy people across ages. Total RNA extracted from each sample amounted to at least 6 micrograms. Overall study findings and caveats: Significant beta diversity loss was already apparent by age around 36, declining roughly linearly. A strong correlation between TCR beta diversity and naive T cell percentage was seen.

What was sequenced was blood. This TCR came from a young man in good health. The rearrangement joins TRBV5-1 to TRBJ2-3; perhaps D is TRBD1 or TRBD2 (5 bases each). The CDR3 reads CASSLGEGPGTDTQYF. CDR3 coding DNA: TGCGCCAGCAGCTTGGGTGAGGGGCCGGGCACAGATACGCAGTATTTT.